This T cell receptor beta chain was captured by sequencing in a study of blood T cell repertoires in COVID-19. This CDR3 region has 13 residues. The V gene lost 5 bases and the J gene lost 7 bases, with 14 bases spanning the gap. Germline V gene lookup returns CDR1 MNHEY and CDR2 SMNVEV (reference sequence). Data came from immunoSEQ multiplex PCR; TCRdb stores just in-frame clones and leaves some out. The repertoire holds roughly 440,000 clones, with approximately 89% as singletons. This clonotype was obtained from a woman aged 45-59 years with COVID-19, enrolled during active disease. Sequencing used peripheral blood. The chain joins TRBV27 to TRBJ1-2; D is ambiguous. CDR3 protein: CASSTGGSVGYTF. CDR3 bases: TGTGCCAGCAGTACGGGTGGGAGCGTTGGCTACACCTTC.